The 24 T cell receptor beta chains listed next were all sequenced from one sample in a study of human T cells and chemical hapten exposure. The sample's time point: pre-sensitization, week 0. The treatment here: therapeutic diphenylcyclopropenone sensitization with weekly scalp DPC. MiXCR was run by TCRdb on the RACE reads, yielding one entry per CDR3 protein. The table has under 200,000 distinct CDR3 sequences, 25% to 30% seen once. Material: whole blood, obtained in connection with sensitization to the hapten diphenylcyclopropenone (DPC). Receptor source: a woman aged 30 to 39 with alopecia areata. Some clones in this sample may be carry-over from other donors' samples.

V gene TRBV19 combines with J gene TRBJ1-2; D gene ambiguous. The CDR3 consists of 14 residues. V gave up 3 bases and J gave up 4 bases, with 12 bases separating them. The germline CDR1 and CDR2 sequences are LNHDA and SQIVND (reference sequence). Here the CDR3 DNA reads TGTGCCAGTAGTATGGTCGGTATAGGCTATGGCTACACCTTC. It encodes CASSMVGIGYGYTF.

The genes are TRBV29-1 and TRBJ2-1, with 8 bases aligning to TRBD2. V dropped 3 bases and J dropped 7; count of bases not matched to a gene: 8. This CDR3 is 14 amino acids long. Per germline, CDR1 SQVTM and CDR2 ANQGSEA. CDR3 protein: CSVEGLLAGNEQFF. The CDR3 DNA reads as TGCAGCGTTGAGGGTTTGCTAGCGGGTAATGAGCAGTTCTTC.

The V gene is TRBV29-1, the J gene TRBJ2-7; 7 nucleotides match TRBD1. This CDR3 is built from 14 residues. Germline V gives CDR1 SQVTM, CDR2 ANQGSEA. V dropped 4 bases and J dropped 9; count of bases not matched to a gene: 15. For the CDR3, the DNA is TGCAGCGTTGTTTCAGGGGGACACCCCGTCGGGCAGTACTTC. Protein: CSVVSGGHPVGQYF.

This sequence joins TRBV4-2 and TRBJ1-2; 8 positions agree with TRBD1. The V gene's germline CDR1 is LGHNA and CDR2 YNFKEQ. The CDR3 totals 16 residues. Trimming cost V 0 bases and J 1 base; bases outside gene matches: 4. The CDR3 coding sequence is TGTGCCAGCAGCCAAGATCAACAGGGGGGTAACTATGGCTACACCTTC. Protein: CASSQDQQGGNYGYTF.

The chain has TRBV20-1 and TRBJ2-5; D may be TRBD1 (6 bases). V was clipped by 8 bases and J by 2 bases, with 15 bases between them. The germline V gene encodes CDR1 DFQATT and CDR2 SNEGSKA (reference sequence). CDR3 length equals 13 residues. The CDR3 loop is CSSPGQGQETQYF. In nucleotides, the CDR3 is TGCAGTTCACCGGGACAAGGACAAGAGACCCAGTACTTC.

V gene TRBV5-6 combines with J gene TRBJ1-1; D is undetermined. Trimming cost V 7 bases and J 0 bases, with 7 bases left between them. The CDR3 is 12 amino acids. CDR1 SGHDT and CDR2 YYEEEE come from the germline V gene. The DNA of the CDR3 is TGTGCCAGCCAGAGGCTGAACACTGAAGCTTTCTTT. Translating gives CASQRLNTEAFF.

This clonotype has a handful of counts. The gene calls are TRBV9 and TRBJ2-1, with 12 bases lining up with TRBD2. CDR3 size: 17 residues. CDR1 and CDR2 (germline): SGDLS, YYNGEE. V shed 3 bases and J 9 bases; nucleotides not matched to a gene: 13. Here the CDR3 reads CASSANRLAGESGEQFF. The CDR3 region has the DNA TGTGCCAGCAGCGCCAACAGACTAGCGGGGGAGTCCGGTGAGCAGTTCTTC. The full variable domain, rest sourced from reference TRBV9 and TRBJ2-1, is DSGVTQTPKHLITATGQRVTLRCSPRSGDLSVYWYQQSLDQGLQFLIQYYNGEERAKGNILERFSAQQFPDLHSELNLSSLELGDSALYFCASSANRLAGESGEQFFGPGTRLTVL.

The chain combines TRBV28 with TRBJ1-6; D remains ambiguous. Per the germline V gene, CDR1 is MDHEN and CDR2 is SYDVKM. The CDR3 has 16 amino acids. V was shortened by 5 bases and J by 7 bases, with 18 bases between the two germline ends. CDR3 protein: CASSEQYGRVNSPLHF. The CDR3 DNA sequence: TGTGCCAGCAGTGAACAATACGGACGGGTCAATTCACCCCTCCACTTT.

This clonotype was seen a handful of times. The chain carries TRBV5-8 and TRBJ2-3; D not certain. This CDR3 is 14 amino acids long. V was clipped by 4 bases and J by 4 bases, with 13 bases between them. CDR1 and CDR2 from the germline V gene are SGHTS and YDEGEE. The CDR3 reads CASSRAQAPDTQYF. DNA for the CDR3: TGTGCCAGCAGCCGGGCTCAAGCTCCAGATACGCAGTATTTT.

J is TRBJ2-2 and V is TRBV10-3; unclear D gene. This CDR3 is built from 12 residues. Trimming took off 8 bases at V and 4 bases at J, with 8 bases between the two ends. The germline gives CDR1 ENHRY, CDR2 SYGVKD. CDR3 sequence: CAIGLGTGELFF. The CDR3 nucleotides are TGTGCCATCGGATTGGGCACCGGGGAGCTGTTTTTT.

The chain joins TRBV5-1 to TRBJ1-1; perhaps TRBD1 as D (5 bases). Germline loops: CDR1 SGHRS, CDR2 YFSETQ. Deletions cut 4 bases from V and 1 base from J, with 14 bases between. This CDR3 is built from 15 residues. Here the CDR3 reads CASSTFPGTNTEAFF. Here the CDR3 DNA reads TGCGCCAGCAGCACCTTCCCAGGGACGAACACTGAAGCTTTCTTT.

This clonotype was counted between two and nine times. The rearrangement uses TRBV28 and TRBJ1-5, with D possibly matching TRBD1 (5 bases). Germline-derived CDR1 and CDR2 are MDHEN and SYDVKM. CDR3 length: 16 residues. Between the trimmed V and J ends, which lost 4 bases and 2 bases, there was a span of 15 bases. DNA of the CDR3: TGTGCCAGCAGTTCCAACAGGTTAGGGGGCAATCAGCCCCAGCATTTT. The encoded protein is CASSSNRLGGNQPQHF.

The chain combines TRBV20-1 with TRBJ2-1; TRBD2 agrees at 13 bases. V shed 5 bases and J 12 bases; nucleotides not matched to a gene: 10. The CDR3 is 14 amino acids. Germline-derived CDR1 and CDR2 are DFQATT and SNEGSKA (reference sequence). The CDR3 loop is CSASRTSGSSVQFF. The CDR3 DNA is TGCAGTGCTTCAAGGACTAGCGGGAGCTCGGTGCAGTTCTTC.

The gene calls are TRBV6-5 and TRBJ2-2; D is uncertain. The V and J ends lost 2 bases and 4 bases respectively, with 5 bases between them. The CDR3 totals 13 residues. Germline-derived CDR1 and CDR2 are MNHEY and SVGAGI. DNA of the CDR3: TGTGCCAGCAGTTACGAGGTCACCGGGGAGCTGTTTTTT. It translates to CASSYEVTGELFF.

In this sample, this clonotype turned up a few times. V is TRBV11-2 and J is TRBJ1-1, with TRBD1 matching 11 bases. J lost 4 bases, V lost 3 bases, and 4 bases had no gene match. The germline V gene encodes CDR1 SGHAT and CDR2 FQNNGV. The CDR3 loop spans 15 amino acids. The CDR3 here is CASSFTGTGGTEAFF. The CDR3 DNA reads TGTGCCAGCAGCTTTACCGGGACAGGGGGCACTGAAGCTTTCTTT.

This clonotype was detected once. J is TRBJ1-1 and V is TRBV4-3; unclear D gene. CDR3 length equals 15 residues. The V gene lost 0 bases and the J gene lost 0 bases, with 8 bases spanning the gap. Germline V lookup: CDR1 LGHNA, CDR2 YSLEER. The CDR3 DNA is TGCGCCAGCAGCCAAGATCAACAGCTGAACACTGAAGCTTTCTTT. Translating gives CASSQDQQLNTEAFF.

This clonotype occurred a few times. The CDR3 here is CASALDPGGEQFF. The CDR3 nucleotides are TGCGCCAGCGCTCTTGACCCCGGCGGTGAGCAGTTCTTC. The chain joins TRBV5-1 to TRBJ2-1, with D unresolved. Germline V lookup: CDR1 SGHRS, CDR2 YFSETQ. Deletions cut 7 bases from V and 9 bases from J, with 17 bases between. CDR3 length: 13 residues.

This rearrangement joins TRBV27 to TRBJ1-1; 7 nucleotides agree with TRBD1. The V and J ends lost 4 bases and 1 base, in that order; junction bases with no gene match: 3. CDR1 MNHEY and CDR2 SMNVEV come from the germline V gene (reference sequence). The CDR3 extends over 14 amino acids. The CDR3 loop reads CASSSGQKNTEAFF. In nucleotides, the CDR3 is TGTGCCAGCAGTTCGGGACAGAAGAACACTGAAGCTTTCTTT.

The chain combines TRBV13 with TRBJ2-5; 8 bases are a match to TRBD1. V was clipped by 5 bases and J by 6 bases; unmatched bases: 8. This CDR3 is 14 amino acids long. Germline assignment: CDR1 PRHDT and CDR2 FYEKMQ (reference sequence). CDR3 DNA: TGTGCCAGCAGCCCCGGACAGGGTGGGAAGACCCAGTACTTC. It translates to CASSPGQGGKTQYF.

The chain uses TRBV4-1 and TRBJ1-2; D is perhaps TRBD1 (6 bases). The V and J ends lost 1 base and 4 bases respectively, with 10 bases between them. The V gene's germline CDR1 is MGHRA and CDR2 YSYEKL. CDR3 length: 14 residues. In nucleotides, the CDR3 is TGCGCCAGCAGCCAAGTCGGGGGCATCTATGGCTACACCTTC. Translation gives CASSQVGGIYGYTF.

Many counts were recorded for this clonotype. V gene TRBV4-2 combines with J gene TRBJ1-4, with D possibly being TRBD1 (6 bases). This CDR3 is 15 amino acids long. CDR1 is LGHNA and CDR2 is YNFKEQ in the germline V gene. Trimming pared 0 bases from V and 2 bases from J, leaving 7 bases between. The CDR3 loop reads CASSQEQGTNEKLFF. CDR3 coding DNA: TGTGCCAGCAGCCAAGAACAGGGTACTAATGAAAAACTGTTTTTT.

The rearrangement uses TRBV28 and TRBJ1-2; 7 bases match TRBD1. The CDR3 is 14 residues long. The V segment lost 2 bases and the J segment 4 bases; nucleotides outside the gene matches: 4. Per the germline V gene, CDR1 is MDHEN and CDR2 is SYDVKM. The CDR3: CASSLGTASYGYTF. The CDR3 coding sequence is TGTGCCAGCAGTTTAGGGACAGCTAGCTATGGCTACACCTTC.

To note about this clonotype: Its ends do not fully match the called genes, so a read error is possible. The V and J genes are TRBV6-2 or TRBV6-3 and TRBJ2-1; 8 bases fit TRBD2. The germline V gene encodes CDR1 MNHEY and CDR2 SVGEGT. This CDR3 is built from 15 residues. This chain's CDR3 is CASKVVSSGGNGQFF. The CDR3, as DNA: TGTGCCAGCAAAGTCGTCTCCAGCGGGGGAAATGGGCAGTTCTTC.

The chain recombines TRBV10-3 with TRBJ2-1; TRBD2 might be the D (6 bases). Germline CDR1 reads ENHRY; CDR2 reads SYGVKD. The V end was cut by 5 bases, the J end by 6 bases, with 11 bases between. The CDR3 has 13 residues. The CDR3 sequence is CAISTSPSNEQFF. For the CDR3, the DNA is TGTGCCATCAGTACTAGCCCGAGCAATGAGCAGTTCTTC.